A selection of T cell receptor beta chains follows, all from one sample in a study of prognosis after radiotherapy for stage I lung cancer. TCRdb processed the multiplex PCR reads anew with MiXCR; each CDR3 protein has one entry. The sample contains 25,000 to 35,000 distinct CDR3 sequences, over 45% of which appear only once. Specimen: PBMCs, collected before or after stereotactic body radiation therapy (not recorded which). These receptors were taken from a donor aged 50 or older with non-small cell lung cancer. The CDR3 runs from the conserved cysteine through the conserved F or W. The order of the fields is D gene, J gene, clone size, V gene, CDR3 DNA, CDR3 protein. A D gene is named only where the DNA matches it firmly. The size of a clone is reported for some rows only, either as once, few or many, or as a class for expanded clones.

NA | TRBJ2-7 | many | TRBV27 | TGTGCCAGCAGTGGCGGGCGGGCCAGAGTGGGGGAGCAGTACTTC | CASSGGRARVGEQYF
TRBD2 | TRBJ2-7 | many | TRBV3-1 | TGTGCCAGCAGCCCGGCCCCCGGGACTAGTGTTGACGAGCAGTACTTC | CASSPAPGTSVDEQYF
TRBD1 | TRBJ2-3 | once | TRBV27 | TGTGCCTGCAGTCTAGCGGGACAGGGGGACCCAGATACGCAGTATTTT | CACSLAGQGDPDTQYF
TRBD2 | TRBJ2-5 | many | TRBV7-8 | TGTGCCAGCAGCGCGAGGCTCAGCGGGCTAGCGGAAGAGACCCAGTACTTC | CASSARLSGLAEETQYF
NA | TRBJ1-2 | many | TRBV5-1 | TGCGCCAGCAGCGCTTCGACGGGACTATCTGGCTACACCTTC | CASSASTGLSGYTF
NA | TRBJ1-3 | NA | TRBV2 | TGTGCCAGCCTACGGGACTCTGTAAACACTATATATTTT | CASLRDSVNTIYF
NA | TRBJ2-7 | many | TRBV24-1 | TGTGCCACCAGTGACAGAGTCTCCTACGAGCAGTACTTC | CATSDRVSYEQYF
NA | TRBJ2-1 | NA | TRBV30 | TGTGCCTGGATTGTACGTGTTGAGCAGTTCTTC | CAWIVRVEQFF
NA | TRBJ2-7 | medium-sized | TRBV5-1 | TGCGCCAGCAGCTTGGCGTCTGGGGGGTTATACGAGCAGTACTTC | CASSLASGGLYEQYF
NA | TRBJ2-1 | many | TRBV9 | TGTGCCAGCAGCGTAGACCCATCAGGTGACAATGAGCAGTTCTTC | CASSVDPSGDNEQFF
NA | TRBJ1-2 | NA | TRBV19 | TGTGCCAGTACCGAAAAAAAGGGGAACTATGGATACACCTTC | CASTEKKGNYGYTF
TRBD1 | TRBJ1-1 | NA | TRBV28 | TGTGCCAGCAGTCCAGGGGGCGATGGGAACACTGAAGATTTCTTT | CASSPGGDGNTEDFF
NA | TRBJ2-2 | NA | TRBV12-3/TRBV12-4 | TGTGTCAGCGAACAGGTCCTTGGCGGGGAGCTGTTTTTT | CVSEQVLGGELFF
TRBD2 | TRBJ2-7 | many | TRBV18 | TGTGCCAGCTCACCTCTTGGGACTAGCGGTCCTCTTAAGTCCTACGAGCAGTACTTC | CASSPLGTSGPLKSYEQYF
NA | TRBJ2-7 | many | TRBV11-3 | TGTGCCAGCAGCTCAAGGGGCTCCTACGAGCAGTACTTC | CASSSRGSYEQYF
TRBD1 | TRBJ1-3 | NA | TRBV6-5 | TGTGCCAGCAGTTGGGGACAGGCGTCAAACACCATATATTTT | CASSWGQASNTIYF
NA | TRBJ2-7 | medium-sized | TRBV6-1 | TGTGCCACCCAGTATGAGGCGAAGCAGTACTTC | CATQYEAKQYF
TRBD2 | TRBJ2-2 | NA | TRBV6-2/TRBV6-3 | TGTGCCAGCAGTGATAAGCGGGAGGGCCGGAACGGGGAGCTGTTTTTT | CASSDKREGRNGELFF
TRBD1 | TRBJ2-3 | many | TRBV20-1 | TGCAGTGCTAGCCCATCTCACGGGACAGGGGTAGCAGATACGCAGTATTTT | CSASPSHGTGVADTQYF
NA | TRBJ2-1 | medium-sized | TRBV11-2 | TGTGCCAGCAGCTCTTCGACATCTGTCGCCTACAATGAGCAGTTCTTC | CASSSSTSVAYNEQFF
NA | TRBJ1-1 | once | TRBV5-1 | TGCGCCAGCAGCACAAAAGCACAAACTGAAGCTTTCTTT | CASSTKAQTEAFF
NA | TRBJ2-1 | many | TRBV5-1 | TGCGCCAGCAGCCGAGGGGGGGGTGGGGTCTACAATGAGCAGTTCTTC | CASSRGGGGVYNEQFF
TRBD1 | TRBJ1-2 | many | TRBV5-6 | TGTGCCAGCGGTTTACGAAGACAGGGAGGCTACACCTTC | CASGLRRQGGYTF
NA | TRBJ1-2 | medium-sized | TRBV4-3 | TGCGCCAGCAGCCAATACAATGGGCTCCTCGGCTACACCTTC | CASSQYNGLLGYTF
TRBD1 | TRBJ1-1 | NA | TRBV5-1 | TGCGCCAGCAGCCCGGGACAGGGGTCTCTATACACTGAAGCTTTCTTT | CASSPGQGSLYTEAFF
NA | TRBJ2-3 | NA | TRBV9 | TGTGCCAGCAGCGTCAGTAAAGACGATACGCAGTATTTT | CASSVSKDDTQYF
TRBD1 | TRBJ2-1 | many | TRBV18 | TGTGCCAGCTCACCACAGACAGGGGTCAATGAGCAGTTCTTC | CASSPQTGVNEQFF
NA | TRBJ1-1 | many | TRBV30 | TGTGCCGGATCCAGGTACACTGAAGCTTTCTTT | CAGSRYTEAFF
NA | TRBJ2-5 | once | TRBV6-5 | NA | CDSSSSGQMYQETQYF
NA | TRBJ2-5 | many | TRBV12-3/TRBV12-4 | TGTGCCAGCAGTTTATTCGCCTCAGGGCAAGAGACCCAGTACTTC | CASSLFASGQETQYF
NA | TRBJ2-3 | NA | TRBV7-3 | TGTGCCAGCAGCTTCCTCGGAGGGGATACAGATACGCAGTATTTT | CASSFLGGDTDTQYF
NA | TRBJ1-3 | NA | TRBV5-1 | TGCGCCAGCACCCCGGCACAGGTCTCAGCTGGAAACACCATATATTTT | CASTPAQVSAGNTIYF
NA | TRBJ1-1 | NA | TRBV4-2 | TGTGCCAGCAGCCAACGGGACGGGAACACTGAAGCTTTCTTT | CASSQRDGNTEAFF
NA | TRBJ2-5 | many | TRBV15 | TGTGCCACCAGCAAAACAGGGAGGGGAGAGACCCAGTACTTC | CATSKTGRGETQYF
NA | TRBJ2-3 | many | TRBV10-3 | TGTGCCATCAGTAACACAGATACGCAGTATTTT | CAISNTDTQYF
NA | TRBJ1-5 | many | TRBV19 | TGTGCCAGTAGTATGCAGGCTAGCAATCAGCCCCAGCATTTT | CASSMQASNQPQHF
TRBD2 | TRBJ2-1 | many | TRBV25-1 | TGTGCCAGCACCCCAGCGGGGTCCTACAATGAGCAGTTCTTC | CASTPAGSYNEQFF
TRBD1 | TRBJ2-7 | many | TRBV29-1 | TGCAGCGTTGAAGATCCGTGGACAGGCTACGAGCAGTACTTC | CSVEDPWTGYEQYF
NA | TRBJ2-3 | NA | TRBV7-9 | TGTGCCAGCAGCTCCCCGCCAGGGAGAAGAACAGATACGCAGTATTTT | CASSSPPGRRTDTQYF
TRBD2 | TRBJ2-3 | many | TRBV20-1 | TGCAGTGCAACCGGGACTAGCGGGGGGGATCATACGCAGTATTTT | CSATGTSGGDHTQYF
TRBD1 | TRBJ2-6 | NA | TRBV19 | TGTGCCAGTAGCCATCCGGCCCCGGGAAAGGGGGACAGGTCTGGGGCCAACGTCCTGACTTTC | CASSHPAPGKGDRSGANVLTF
TRBD1 | TRBJ2-1 | many | TRBV9 | TGTGCCAGCAACAGGGGAGAAAATGAGCAGTTCTTC | CASNRGENEQFF
TRBD1 | TRBJ2-7 | many | TRBV27 | TGTGCCAGCAGTTTATTCCCCCCCGGACAGGGCTTCTCCTACGAGCAGTACTTC | CASSLFPPGQGFSYEQYF
TRBD1 | TRBJ2-1 | many | TRBV12-5 | TGTGCTAGTGGTTTGTCTAATATAGGACAGGAAGCCTACAATGAGCAGTTCTTC | CASGLSNIGQEAYNEQFF
NA | TRBJ2-7 | many | TRBV12-3/TRBV12-4 | TGTGCCAGCAGTTTAGTCGCTGTGGGCTCCTACGAGCAGTACTTC | CASSLVAVGSYEQYF
NA | TRBJ1-4 | many | TRBV18 | TGTGCCAGCTCACAGACGGTCACTAATGAAAAACTGTTTTTT | CASSQTVTNEKLFF
NA | TRBJ2-3 | NA | TRBV24-1 | TGTGCCACCAGTGGCCGCGGGATCGTTGACCCAGATACTCAGTATTTT | CATSGRGIVDPDTQYF
NA | TRBJ2-1 | many | TRBV6-5 | TGTGCCAGCAGTTACCCCAATTTTGGTTTTAACGAGCAGTTCTTC | CASSYPNFGFNEQFF
TRBD1 | TRBJ1-5 | many | TRBV5-1 | TGCGCCAGCAGCTTGGGGGACAGCAAGTATCAGCCCCAGCATTTT | CASSLGDSKYQPQHF